The 10 T cell receptor beta chains presented below share a single source sample, sequenced in a study of blood T cell repertoires in COVID-19. Sequenced by immunoSEQ multiplex PCR; TCRdb stores in-frame clones only, minus some. The repertoire has 200,000 to 250,000 clones, about 85% of them found once; the top ten carry about 1%. Input material: peripheral blood. The receptors shown here come from a man in his forties with acute or convalescent COVID-19.

This clone was counted a single time. V and J are TRBV19 and TRBJ2-5, with 8 positions matching TRBD1. The germline gives CDR1 LNHDA, CDR2 SQIVND (reference sequence). V was pared by 4 bases and J by 2 bases, with 9 bases of the junction left unmatched. CDR3 length equals 16 residues. This chain's CDR3 is CASSRTDRAYQETQYF. The CDR3 region has the DNA TGTGCCAGTAGTAGAACGGACAGGGCGTATCAAGAGACCCAGTACTTC.

The gene calls are TRBV5-4 and TRBJ1-1; D not certain. Germline V gene lookup returns CDR1 SGHNT and CDR2 YYREEE (reference sequence). The CDR3 sequence is 15 residues long. The V end was cut by 6 bases, the J end by 1 base, with 16 bases between. The CDR3 here is CASTRAEGGNTEAFF. The DNA for the CDR3 is TGTGCCAGCACTCGGGCAGAGGGAGGGAACACTGAAGCTTTCTTT.

This chain joins TRBV12-3 or TRBV12-4 and TRBJ2-2; D possibly corresponds to TRBD2 (5 bases). Deletions cut 6 bases from V and 5 bases from J, with 7 bases between. CDR3 length: 12 residues. CDR3 sequence: CASSPGTGELFF. The CDR3, as DNA: TGTGCCAGCAGCCCGGGGACCGGGGAGCTGTTTTTT.

The chain is built from TRBV7-2 and TRBJ2-7; D is possibly TRBD2 (6 bases). The CDR3 is 14 amino acids. The V and J ends lost 5 bases and 0 bases respectively, with 11 bases between them. The germline CDR1 and CDR2 sequences are SGHTA and FQGNSA. The CDR3 loop is CASSPPGLSYEQYF. The CDR3 coding sequence is TGTGCCAGCAGCCCCCCGGGACTCTCCTACGAGCAGTACTTC. Variable domain in full (rest from reference TRBV7-2 and TRBJ2-7): GAGVSQSPSNKVTEKGKDVELRCDPISGHTALYWYRQSLGQGLEFLIYFQGNSAPDKSGLPSDRFSAERTGGSVSTLTIQRTQQEDSAVYLCASSPPGLSYEQYFGPGTRLTVT.

The V call is TRBV7-3, the J call TRBJ2-1, with TRBD2 identical over 12 bases. The CDR3 contains 14 residues. The V gene end was trimmed by 5 bases and the J gene end by 6 bases; junction bases not matched to a gene: 2. In germline, CDR1 is SGHTA, CDR2 FQGTGA. CDR3 coding DNA: TGTGCCAGCAGCCCTAGCGGGGGGGCCAATGAGCAGTTCTTC. Protein product: CASSPSGGANEQFF.

V is TRBV7-8 and J is TRBJ1-5; maybe TRBD1 (5 bases). Germline CDR1 SGHVS, CDR2 FQNEAQ. Between the trimmed V and J ends, which lost 1 base and 4 bases, there was a span of 14 bases. The CDR3 sequence is 16 residues long. For the CDR3, the DNA is TGTGCCAGCAGCTTAGATGTTGGGGCAGTGAATCAGCCCCAGCATTTT. Translated, it gives CASSLDVGAVNQPQHF.

The chain employs TRBV5-1 and TRBJ2-3; TRBD2 aligns across 7 bases. The V and J ends lost 4 bases and 0 bases, in that order; junction bases with no gene match: 8. CDR3 size: 16 residues. Germline V gene data show CDR1 as SGHRS and CDR2 as YFSETQ. The CDR3 region has the DNA TGCGCCAGCAGCCCAAGAGCGGGACTCAGCACAGATACGCAGTATTTT. Translation: CASSPRAGLSTDTQYF.

Only a few counts were recorded for this clone. The chain carries TRBV18 and TRBJ1-2; D may be TRBD1 (5 bases). The V and J ends lost 6 bases and 8 bases respectively, with 16 bases between them. The germline gives CDR1 KGHSH, CDR2 LQKENI. The CDR3 is 13 residues long. The DNA of the CDR3 is TGTGCCAGCTCCCCGGGACTCTCAAGCGGCTACACCTTC. Encoded protein: CASSPGLSSGYTF.

A single count supports this clone. The rearrangement uses TRBV18 and TRBJ1-1; TRBD1 is a possible D gene (5 bases). The ends were cut back, 3 bases at V and 11 bases at J, with 13 bases in the middle. CDR3 length equals 12 residues. Germline CDR1 KGHSH, CDR2 LQKENI. The CDR3 loop reads CASSPQGGGAFF. CDR3 sequence (DNA): TGTGCCAGCTCACCCCAGGGTGGTGGGGCTTTCTTT.

This sequence joins TRBV9 and TRBJ1-3; 8 nucleotides match TRBD1. Germline V lookup: CDR1 SGDLS, CDR2 YYNGEE. The junction had 5 bases not matched to a gene; V was cut back by 6 bases and J by 0 bases. The length of the CDR3 is 15 residues. In DNA form, the CDR3 reads TGTGCCAGCACCCGGACAGGGCTCTCTGGAAACACCATATATTTT. Translated, it gives CASTRTGLSGNTIYF.